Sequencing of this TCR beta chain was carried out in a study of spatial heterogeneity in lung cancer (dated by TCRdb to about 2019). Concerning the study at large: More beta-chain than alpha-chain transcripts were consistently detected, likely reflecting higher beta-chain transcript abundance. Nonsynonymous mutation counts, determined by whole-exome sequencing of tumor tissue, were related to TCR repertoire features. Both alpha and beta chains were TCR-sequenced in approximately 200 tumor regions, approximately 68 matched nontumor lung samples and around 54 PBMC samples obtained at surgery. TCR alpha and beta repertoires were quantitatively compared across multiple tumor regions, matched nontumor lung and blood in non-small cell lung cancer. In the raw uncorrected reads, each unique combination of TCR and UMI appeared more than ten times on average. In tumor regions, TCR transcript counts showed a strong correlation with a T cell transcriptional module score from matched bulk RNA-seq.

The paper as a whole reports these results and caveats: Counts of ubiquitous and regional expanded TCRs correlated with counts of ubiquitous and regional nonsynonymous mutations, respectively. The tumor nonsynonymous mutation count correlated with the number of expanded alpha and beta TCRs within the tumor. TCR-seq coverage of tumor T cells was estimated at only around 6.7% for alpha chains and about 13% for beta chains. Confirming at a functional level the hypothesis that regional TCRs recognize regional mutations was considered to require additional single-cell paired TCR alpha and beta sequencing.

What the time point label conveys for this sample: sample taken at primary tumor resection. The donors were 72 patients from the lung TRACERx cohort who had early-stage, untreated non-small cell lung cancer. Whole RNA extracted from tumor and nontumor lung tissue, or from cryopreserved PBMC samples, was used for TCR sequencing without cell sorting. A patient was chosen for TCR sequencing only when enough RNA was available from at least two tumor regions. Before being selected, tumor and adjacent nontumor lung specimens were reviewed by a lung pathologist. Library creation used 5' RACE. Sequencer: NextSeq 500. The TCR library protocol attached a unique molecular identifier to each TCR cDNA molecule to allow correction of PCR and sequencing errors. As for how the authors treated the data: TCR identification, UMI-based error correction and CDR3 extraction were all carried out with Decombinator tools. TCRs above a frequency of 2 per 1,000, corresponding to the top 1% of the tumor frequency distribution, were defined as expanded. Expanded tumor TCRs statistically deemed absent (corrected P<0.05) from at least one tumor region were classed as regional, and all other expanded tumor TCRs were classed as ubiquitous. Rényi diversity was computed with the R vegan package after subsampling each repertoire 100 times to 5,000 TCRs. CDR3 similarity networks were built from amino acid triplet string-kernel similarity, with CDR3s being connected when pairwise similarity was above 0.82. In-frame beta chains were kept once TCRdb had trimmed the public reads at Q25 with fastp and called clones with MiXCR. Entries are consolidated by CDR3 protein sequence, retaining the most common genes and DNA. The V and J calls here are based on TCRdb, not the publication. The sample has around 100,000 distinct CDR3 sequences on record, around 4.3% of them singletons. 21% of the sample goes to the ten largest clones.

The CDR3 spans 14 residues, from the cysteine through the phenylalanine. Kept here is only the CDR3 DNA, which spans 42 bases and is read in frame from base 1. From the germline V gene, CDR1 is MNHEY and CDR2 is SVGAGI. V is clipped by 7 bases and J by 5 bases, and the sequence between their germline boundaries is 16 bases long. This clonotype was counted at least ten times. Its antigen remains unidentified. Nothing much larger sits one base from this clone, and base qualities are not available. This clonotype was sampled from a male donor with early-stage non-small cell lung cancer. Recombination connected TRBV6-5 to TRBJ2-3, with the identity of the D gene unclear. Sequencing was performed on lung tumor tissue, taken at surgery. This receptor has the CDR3 CASNSVVQGDTQYF. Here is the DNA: TGTGCCAGCAATTCGGTCGTACAAGGAGATACGCAGTATTTT.